These 28 T cell receptor beta chains originate from one sample sequenced in a study of CD8+ T cells in alopecia areata. RNA was extracted and reverse transcribed into cDNA as the sequencing template. Some clones are missing from TCRdb's copy, which holds only in-frame ones; the method was immunoSEQ multiplex PCR. The sample includes around 98,000 clones, 35% to 50% of them seen just once. The sample consisted of CD4+ T cells sorted from blood. The source of these receptors is a human donor with alopecia areata.

The chain recombines TRBV23-1 with TRBJ2-3; D not resolved. TRBV23-1 is flagged as an ORF with uncertain function. Trimming left V 6 bases short and J 1 base short, with 11 bases between. The CDR3 is made up of 14 amino acids. DNA of the CDR3: TGCGCCAGCAGGAAAAACGCAGGCACAGATACGCAGTATTTT. Its protein product is CASRKNAGTDTQYF.

This clone came up once. V gene TRBV7-2 combines with J gene TRBJ2-5; TRBD1 or TRBD2 may be the D gene (5 bases each). The V gene's germline CDR1 is SGHTA and CDR2 FQGNSA. The CDR3 is made up of 14 amino acids. Trimming took 5 bases from V and 3 from J, leaving 13 bases between them. Written as DNA, the CDR3 is TGTGCCAGCAGCCCCCAGACAGCGGAAGAGACCCAGTACTTC. It is translated as CASSPQTAEETQYF.

This clone has just one count. The sample holds other DNA sequences that translate to the same CDR3. V is TRBV29-1 and J is TRBJ2-7; no reliable D call. Germline CDR1 SQVTM, CDR2 ANQGSEA. V dropped 4 bases and J dropped 0 bases, with 7 bases sitting between them. The CDR3 spans 12 residues. This CDR3 reads CSVAGSSYEQYF. CDR3 in DNA: TGCAGCGTTGCAGGAAGCTCCTACGAGCAGTACTTC.

This chain connects TRBV29-1 to TRBJ2-1; 7 positions agree with TRBD2. With V trimmed by 7 bases and J by 7 bases, 4 bases remained unmatched. The CDR3 extends over 11 amino acids. The germline gives CDR1 SQVTM, CDR2 ANQGSEA. The CDR3 sequence is CSALGGNEQFF. As DNA, the CDR3 is TGCAGCGCCCTCGGGGGGAATGAGCAGTTCTTC.

This clone was observed a single time. The J gene is TRBJ2-7, the V gene TRBV30; 8 nucleotides match TRBD1. This CDR3 contains 13 residues. CDR1 is GTSNPN and CDR2 is SVGIG in the germline V gene (reference sequence). V was clipped by 5 bases and J by 5 bases; unmatched bases: 8. The CDR3 sequence: CAWDGTGINEQYF. For the CDR3, the DNA is TGTGCCTGGGACGGGACAGGCATCAACGAGCAGTACTTC.

This rearrangement joins TRBV7-8 to TRBJ2-1; 7 nucleotides line up with TRBD2. In germline, CDR1 is SGHVS, CDR2 FQNEAQ. This CDR3 is built from 14 residues. V dropped 3 bases and J dropped 4; count of bases not matched to a gene: 3. The CDR3 DNA reads as TGTGCCAGCAGCTTGAGCGGGACTTACAATGAGCAGTTCTTC. The encoded protein is CASSLSGTYNEQFF. Full variable domain (outside the CDR3, taken from reference TRBV7-8 and TRBJ2-1): GAGVSQSPRYKVAKRGQDVALRCDPISGHVSLFWYQQALGQGPEFLTYFQNEAQLDKSGLPSDRFFAERPEGSVSTLKIQRTQQEDSAVYLCASSLSGTYNEQFFGPGTRLTVL.

The chain recombines TRBV29-1 with TRBJ2-5; tentatively, D is TRBD1 (6 bases). There are 12 residues in the CDR3. The V and J ends lost 7 bases and 5 bases respectively, with 14 bases between them. Looked up from germline, CDR1 is SQVTM and CDR2 is ANQGSEA. The CDR3, as DNA: TGCAGCGGGGAAGGGGGAGCGGAGACCCAGTACTTC. Its protein product is CSGEGGAETQYF.

V and J are TRBV29-1 and TRBJ2-7; 9 bases are shared with TRBD1. The length of the CDR3 is 13 residues. Per germline, CDR1 SQVTM and CDR2 ANQGSEA. After removal of 6 bases from V and 6 bases from J, the junction contained 9 bases not matched to a gene. The DNA for the CDR3 is TGCAGCGTGGCTGGACAGGGGAGTGGCGAGCAGTACTTC. Protein product: CSVAGQGSGEQYF.

The rearrangement links TRBV29-1 to TRBJ1-1; a possible D gene is TRBD1 (5 bases). Trimming pared 0 bases from V and 0 bases from J, leaving 5 bases between. CDR1 is SQVTM and CDR2 is ANQGSEA in the germline V gene. This CDR3 is 13 amino acids long. The CDR3 coding sequence is TGCAGCGTTGAAGAGGGGGTGAACACTGAAGCTTTCTTT. It specifies CSVEEGVNTEAFF.

The J gene is TRBJ2-3, the V gene TRBV9; D is uncertain. Germline CDR1 SGDLS, CDR2 YYNGEE. V was clipped by 0 bases and J by 2 bases, with 10 bases between them. There are 15 residues in the CDR3. CDR3 in DNA: TGTGCCAGCAGCGTAGCGGACGGACCCACAGATACGCAGTATTTT. Translation gives CASSVADGPTDTQYF.

This chain joins TRBV30 and TRBJ2-7; 13 nucleotides match TRBD2. The CDR3 consists of 14 residues. J lost 7 bases, V lost 5 bases, and 8 bases had no gene match. Germline lookup yields CDR1 GTSNPN and CDR2 SVGIG (reference sequence). CDR3 in amino acids: CAWGRPGLAGEQYF. For the CDR3, the DNA is TGTGCCTGGGGCCGACCGGGACTAGCGGGGGAGCAGTACTTC.

The chain is built from TRBV14 and TRBJ2-3, with D possibly being TRBD2 (5 bases). With 6 bases removed from V and 0 bases from J, the gap between germline ends came to 13 bases. CDR3 length: 15 residues. CDR1 and CDR2 from the germline V gene are SGHDN and FVKESK. Written as DNA, the CDR3 is TGTGCCAGCAGAAACAGCGGCACTAGCACAGATACGCAGTATTTT. The encoded protein is CASRNSGTSTDTQYF.

The CDR3 region is CASSPRATNYGYTF. The CDR3 DNA is TGTGCCAGCAGTCCCCGGGCTACTAACTATGGCTACACCTTC. The chain carries TRBV28 and TRBJ1-2; D gene unclear. The CDR3 is made up of 14 amino acids. CDR1 and CDR2 (germline): MDHEN, SYDVKM. Trimming cost V 5 bases and J 0 bases, with 10 bases left between them.

The chain recombines TRBV11-3 with TRBJ2-7, with 8 bases lining up with TRBD1. CDR1 is SGHNT, CDR2 YENEEA, per germline. Trimming removed 5 bases from V and 6 bases from J; junction bases left unmatched: 6. The CDR3 is 13 residues long. CDR3 loop: CASSPQTGAEQYF. The CDR3, as DNA: TGTGCCAGCAGCCCTCAGACAGGGGCCGAGCAGTACTTC.

This clone was counted between two and nine times. The chain uses TRBV7-8 and TRBJ2-3; no clear D. CDR1 SGHVS and CDR2 FQNEAQ come from the germline V gene. This CDR3 is 12 amino acids long. The ends were cut back, 5 bases at V and 7 bases at J, with 10 bases in the middle. The DNA for the CDR3 is TGTGCCAGCAGCCCTCTCCCGAATACGCAGTATTTT. Protein sequence: CASSPLPNTQYF.

This CDR3 reads CASSVGTGRAFNEQFF. CDR3 coding DNA: TGTGCCAGCAGCGTAGGGACCGGGAGGGCATTCAATGAGCAGTTCTTC. The V and J genes are TRBV9 and TRBJ2-1; 8 bases match TRBD2. J lost 6 bases, V lost 0 bases, and 8 bases had no gene match. Germline-derived CDR1 and CDR2 are SGDLS and YYNGEE. This CDR3 region has 16 residues.

This clone showed up just a few times. The chain carries TRBV29-1 and TRBJ1-5; the match to TRBD1 covers 7 bases. J lost 5 bases, V lost 4 bases, and 8 bases had no gene match. This CDR3 spans 14 amino acids. Germline CDR1 SQVTM, CDR2 ANQGSEA. The CDR3 is CSVGGDRQHQPQHF. CDR3 in DNA: TGCAGCGTTGGGGGGGACAGACAACATCAGCCCCAGCATTTT. Drawing the rest from reference TRBV29-1 and TRBJ1-5, the complete variable domain is SAVISQKPSRDICQRGTSLTIQCQVDSQVTMMFWYRQQPGQSLTLIATANQGSEATYESGFVIDKFPISRPNLTFSTLTVSNMSPEDSSIYLCSVGGDRQHQPQHFGDGTRLSIL.

The chain couples TRBV25-1 to TRBJ1-1; 10 bases fit TRBD1. V dropped 4 bases and J dropped 10; count of bases not matched to a gene: 9. The CDR3 has 14 amino acids. Germline lookup yields CDR1 MGHDK and CDR2 SYGVNS. CDR3 bases: TGTGCCAGCAGTGGGGCCGACAGGGGGCTTGTAGCTTTCTTT. Residues: CASSGADRGLVAFF.

The rearrangement links TRBV30 to TRBJ2-7; 8 positions match TRBD1. With V trimmed by 4 bases and J by 3 bases, 5 bases remained unmatched. This CDR3 has 13 residues. Germline V gene sequence: CDR1 GTSNPN, CDR2 SVGIG (reference sequence). CDR3 DNA: TGTGCCTGGAATCCGGGACAGGACTACGAGCAGTACTTC. Its translation: CAWNPGQDYEQYF.

This clone was picked up a small number of times. V is TRBV2 and J is TRBJ2-1; no firm D call. Germline V CDR1 and CDR2: SNHLY, FYNNEI. Trimming removed 6 bases from V and 5 bases from J, with 14 bases in between. The CDR3 sequence is 14 residues long. The CDR3 DNA reads as TGTGCCAGCAGCCCCCTTCGCCCGGACAATGAGCAGTTCTTC. Protein product: CASSPLRPDNEQFF. The full variable domain, completed using reference TRBV2 and TRBJ2-1, is EPEVTQTPSHQVTQMGQEVILRCVPISNHLYFYWYRQILGQKVEFLVSFYNNEISEKSEIFDDQFSVERPDGSNFTLKIRSTKLEDSAMYFCASSPLRPDNEQFFGPGTRLTVL.

The CDR3 DNA reads TGCAGCGTTTCCCAAAACACCCCAGGACAGGGGCTTGGCTACACCTTC. This sequence encodes CSVSQNTPGQGLGYTF. The J gene is TRBJ1-2, the V gene TRBV29-1; TRBD1 aligns across 9 bases. CDR3 length: 16 residues. The germline CDR1 and CDR2 sequences are SQVTM and ANQGSEA. Trimming cost V 5 bases and J 7 bases; bases outside gene matches: 17. The full variable domain, completed using reference TRBV29-1 and TRBJ1-2, is SAVISQKPSRDICQRGTSLTIQCQVDSQVTMMFWYRQQPGQSLTLIATANQGSEATYESGFVIDKFPISRPNLTFSTLTVSNMSPEDSSIYLCSVSQNTPGQGLGYTFGSGTRLTVV.

This clone was observed a few times. This rearrangement joins TRBV6-6 to TRBJ2-7, with TRBD2 identical over 8 bases. CDR3 length: 12 residues. Germline lookup yields CDR1 MNHNY and CDR2 SVGAGI (reference sequence). J was trimmed by 3 bases and V by 10 bases; bases with no gene match: 5. The CDR3 DNA is TGTGCCACCCGGGGGGGGGTCTACGAGCAGTACTTC. Its protein is CATRGGVYEQYF.

The genes are TRBV29-1 and TRBJ2-5; D not certain. Per the germline V gene, CDR1 is SQVTM and CDR2 is ANQGSEA. This CDR3 comprises 12 residues. Trimming pared 7 bases from V and 6 bases from J, leaving 15 bases between. In DNA, the CDR3 is TGCAGCGCCCTCCTCTACCTACAGACCCAGTACTTC. This codes for CSALLYLQTQYF.

The chain has TRBV19 and TRBJ1-2; D not resolved. The germline V gene has CDR1 LNHDA and CDR2 SQIVND (reference sequence). Deletions cut 6 bases from V and 5 bases from J, with 22 bases between. CDR3 size: 16 residues. CDR3 DNA: TGTGCCAGTAGGACGATCGGTGTAACAGCGACTTATGGCTACACCTTC. Translated: CASRTIGVTATYGYTF. The variable domain in full, with the rest retrieved from reference TRBV19 and TRBJ1-2, is DGGITQSPKYLFRKEGQNVTLSCEQNLNHDAMYWYRQDPGQGLRLIYYSQIVNDFQKGDIAEGYSVSREKKESFPLTVTSAQKNPTAFYLCASRTIGVTATYGYTFGSGTRLTVV.

This clone occurred a few times. J is TRBJ1-1 and V is TRBV6-5; 7 bases map to TRBD1. Germline CDR1 MNHEY, CDR2 SVGAGI. The CDR3 contains 14 residues. The V segment lost 7 bases and the J segment 2 bases; nucleotides outside the gene matches: 7. The CDR3 bases are TGTGCCAGCACCCGGGACAGAGATAACACTGAAGCTTTCTTT. It is translated as CASTRDRDNTEAFF.

The chain links TRBV28 to TRBJ1-5; TRBD1 matches at 10 bases. J gave up 5 bases and V 7 bases, and 11 bases lay outside the gene matches. Germline loops: CDR1 MDHEN, CDR2 SYDVKM. The CDR3 runs to 16 residues. CDR3 bases: TGTGCCAGCACCACCGGGACAGGGGTTTCCTATCAGCCCCAGCATTTT. Its protein is CASTTGTGVSYQPQHF.

The chain couples TRBV29-1 to TRBJ2-3; the match to TRBD2 covers 7 bases. The V segment lost 0 bases and the J segment 9 bases; nucleotides outside the gene matches: 18. CDR1 is SQVTM, CDR2 ANQGSEA, per germline. CDR3 length: 17 residues. The CDR3 DNA reads as TGCAGCGTTGAAGATCTTCTGCCGGGGAGGGCAAGTTGGACGCAGTATTTT. Amino acid sequence: CSVEDLLPGRASWTQYF.

This clone was counted between two and nine times. CDR3 protein: CASSIGLEQFF. CDR3 in DNA: TGTGCCAGTAGTATAGGGCTGGAGCAGTTCTTC. The rearrangement links TRBV19 to TRBJ2-1; no firm D call. The germline CDR1 and CDR2 sequences are LNHDA and SQIVND (reference sequence). This CDR3 contains 11 residues. V lost 1 base, J lost 10 bases, and 5 bases lay in between. Using reference TRBV19 and TRBJ2-1 for the parts outside the CDR3, the full variable domain is DGGITQSPKYLFRKEGQNVTLSCEQNLNHDAMYWYRQDPGQGLRLIYYSQIVNDFQKGDIAEGYSVSREKKESFPLTVTSAQKNPTAFYLCASSIGLEQFFGPGTRLTVL.